This record looks at one T cell receptor (beta chain) sequence and its context. Per germline, CDR1 MGHDK and CDR2 SYGVNS. With 7 bases removed from V and 1 base from J, the gap between germline ends came to 7 bases. The CDR3 is made up of 12 amino acids. The data were produced by immunoSEQ multiplex PCR, yet TCRdb's version contains in-frame clones alone and is incomplete. Altogether about 190,000 clones are present, more than 75% being singletons, with the ten largest covering nearly 1%. The entry originates in a study of T cell responses to AZD1222 COVID-19 vaccine. The specimen was peripheral blood, collected on day 0 of AZD1222 vaccination. The genes are TRBV25-1 and TRBJ1-1; D not resolved. The clonotype was recovered from an adult in good health. The CDR3 DNA is TGTGCCAGCACGGGGTGGAACACTGAAGCTTTCTTT. Encoded protein: CASTGWNTEAFF.